What follows is one T cell receptor beta chain and its context. This record comes from a study of blood T cell repertoires in COVID-19. V was clipped by 0 bases and J by 6 bases, with 13 bases between them. Germline V CDR1 and CDR2: SGHNT, YYREEE (reference sequence). The CDR3 is 14 residues long. Sequencing was performed with immunoSEQ multiplex PCR; in TCRdb, only in-frame clones are kept and a portion is missing. The sample has approximately 140,000 clones; 80% to 85% are singletons. The rearrangement uses TRBV5-4 and TRBJ2-7; perhaps TRBD2 as D (7 bases). Sequencing used PBMCs or T cells enriched from blood (not recorded which). The TCR originated in a woman in her forties or fifties who had been exposed to COVID-19. CDR3 coding DNA: TGTGCCAGCAGCTTGGGAGGGGGGGCAGGCGAGCAGTACTTC. Translating it yields CASSLGGGAGEQYF.